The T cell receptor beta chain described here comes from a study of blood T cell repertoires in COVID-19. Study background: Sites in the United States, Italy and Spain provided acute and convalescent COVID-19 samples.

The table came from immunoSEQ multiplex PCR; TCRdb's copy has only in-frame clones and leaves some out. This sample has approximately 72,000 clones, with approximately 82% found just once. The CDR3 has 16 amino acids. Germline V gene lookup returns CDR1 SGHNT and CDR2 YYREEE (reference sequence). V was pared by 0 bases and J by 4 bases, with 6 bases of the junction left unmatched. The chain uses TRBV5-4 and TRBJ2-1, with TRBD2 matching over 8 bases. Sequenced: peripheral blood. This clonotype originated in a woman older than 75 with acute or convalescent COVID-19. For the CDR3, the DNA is TGTGCCAGCAGCTTGGATCAGCGGGAGTTTTACAATGAGCAGTTCTTC. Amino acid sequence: CASSLDQREFYNEQFF. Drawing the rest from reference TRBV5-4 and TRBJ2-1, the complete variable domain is ETGVTQSPTHLIKTRGQQVTLRCSSQSGHNTVSWYQQALGQGPQFIFQYYREEENGRGNFPPRFSGLQFPNYSSELNVNALELDDSALYLCASSLDQREFYNEQFFGPGTRLTVL.